One sample yielded the 19 T cell receptor beta chains listed below, sequenced in a study of CD8 T cells in ankylosing spondylitis. TCRdb re-analysed the 5' RACE reads in MiXCR, keeping a single row per CDR3 protein. The sample yields some 200,000 distinct CDR3 sequences, about a quarter seen once. Source material: blood, either unsorted or a sorted T cell fraction (not recorded which). The receptor set was obtained from a male donor with ankylosing spondylitis or in good health (not recorded which).

DNA of the CDR3: TGCAGCGTGGGATCCGGGACAAAAGCCTACGAGCAGTACTTC. Protein sequence: CSVGSGTKAYEQYF. The chain recombines TRBV29-1 with TRBJ2-7, with D possibly matching TRBD1 (6 bases). The germline V gene has CDR1 SQVTM and CDR2 ANQGSEA. CDR3 length equals 14 residues. With 6 bases removed from V and 2 bases from J, the gap between germline ends came to 17 bases.

This clonotype showed up many times. The chain uses TRBV7-2 and TRBJ2-5, with D possibly matching TRBD2 (5 bases). Trimming removed 7 bases at V and 5 bases at J, with 14 bases between. This CDR3 is 13 amino acids long. CDR1 and CDR2 from the germline V gene are SGHTA and FQGNSA. The CDR3 region is CASTLGGGETQYF. CDR3 coding DNA: TGTGCCAGCACCCTAGGAGGTGGGGAGACCCAGTACTTC.

This clonotype was observed at least ten times. The rearrangement uses TRBV4-1 and TRBJ2-1; 12 bases fit TRBD2. Per germline, CDR1 MGHRA and CDR2 YSYEKL. This CDR3 comprises 14 residues. V shed 6 bases and J 10 bases; nucleotides not matched to a gene: 7. The CDR3 loop is CASSLGLAGREQFF. The CDR3 DNA is TGCGCCAGCAGTCTTGGACTAGCGGGAAGGGAGCAGTTCTTC.

V and J are TRBV5-5 and TRBJ2-7, with D tentatively TRBD2 (5 bases). Germline loops: CDR1 SGHKS, CDR2 YYEKEE (reference sequence). CDR3 length equals 15 residues. V lost 4 bases and J 3 bases, leaving 17 bases between the germline ends. CDR3 sequence reads: CASSRGFGVGYEQYF. As DNA, the CDR3 is TGTGCCAGCAGCCGGGGATTCGGGGTTGGCTACGAGCAGTACTTC.

This clonotype was found many times. The chain recombines TRBV20-1 with TRBJ2-3; 10 bases fit TRBD1. The V segment lost 6 bases and the J segment 4 bases; nucleotides outside the gene matches: 10. This CDR3 is 15 amino acids long. Germline V gene data show CDR1 as DFQATT and CDR2 as SNEGSKA (reference sequence). The CDR3 is CSAPGDRGSPDTQYF. CDR3 in DNA: TGCAGTGCCCCTGGGGACAGGGGAAGCCCAGATACGCAGTATTTT.

The V gene is TRBV6-1, the J gene TRBJ2-7; D is possibly TRBD2 (6 bases). Trimming shortened V by 5 bases and J by 2 bases, and 13 bases separated the two germline ends. This CDR3 spans 14 amino acids. Germline V lookup: CDR1 MNHNS, CDR2 SASEGT. The chain's CDR3 is CASSTAGRPYEQYF. The CDR3 DNA is TGTGCCAGCAGTACGGCGGGACGGCCCTACGAGCAGTACTTC.

About this clonotype itself: Since a much larger clone is just one base distant, this may be a read error. The V call is TRBV5-6, the J call TRBJ1-2; 7 nucleotides match TRBD1. Germline-derived CDR1 and CDR2 are SGHDT and YYEEEE. The CDR3 has 15 amino acids. The CDR3 region is CASSKDRLPNYGYSF. The CDR3 nucleotides read TGTGCCAGCAGCAAGGACAGGCTACCTAACTATGGCTACTCCTTC.

This clonotype was observed at least ten times. CDR3 in DNA: TGTGCCAGCTCACCACCGGTTCAGGGGACGGCTTTCTTT. Protein: CASSPPVQGTAFF. The chain combines TRBV18 with TRBJ1-1; D might be TRBD1 (6 bases). The CDR3 runs to 13 residues. V was clipped by 0 bases and J by 11 bases, with 13 bases between them. CDR1 is KGHSH, CDR2 LQKENI, per germline.

The chain carries TRBV20-1 and TRBJ1-5, with D possibly matching TRBD1 (6 bases). V gave up 3 bases and J gave up 4 bases, with 13 bases separating them. The CDR3 runs 14 residues. Germline V lookup: CDR1 DFQATT, CDR2 SNEGSKA (reference sequence). CDR3 sequence (DNA): TGCAGTGCTAGCGGTGCAACAGGGAATCAGCCCCAGCATTTT. Amino acid sequence: CSASGATGNQPQHF.

The chain is built from TRBV5-1 and TRBJ1-2, with TRBD1 identical over 7 bases. V lost 3 bases to trimming and J lost 6 bases; unmatched junction nucleotides: 8. The V gene's germline CDR1 is SGHRS and CDR2 YFSETQ. The CDR3 extends over 14 amino acids. The CDR3 nucleotides are TGCGCCAGCAGCTCGTCCGGACAGGTTCATGGCTACACCTTC. Its protein product is CASSSSGQVHGYTF.

This clonotype showed up just a few times. This chain links TRBV20-1 with TRBJ2-4; tentative D call: TRBD2 (5 bases). This CDR3 region has 12 residues. Germline CDR1 is DFQATT and CDR2 is SNEGSKA (reference sequence). With 6 bases removed from V and 7 bases from J, the gap between germline ends came to 13 bases. The DNA of the CDR3 is TGCAGTGCACCGACTAATGGGAACATTCAGTACTTC. It specifies CSAPTNGNIQYF.

The chain is built from TRBV2 and TRBJ2-5; 11 bases are a match to TRBD2. J lost 4 bases, V lost 6 bases, and 4 bases had no gene match. CDR1 and CDR2 from the germline V gene are SNHLY and FYNNEI. The CDR3 length is 14 residues. The CDR3 protein is CASRPLAGVETQYF. CDR3 nucleotides: TGTGCCAGCAGACCACTAGCGGGAGTAGAGACCCAGTACTTC.

Only one count was recorded for this clonotype. The chain combines TRBV5-5 with TRBJ2-1, with TRBD2 matching 7 bases. V gave up 4 bases and J gave up 9 bases; unmatched junction bases: 10. This CDR3 has 14 amino acids. Germline CDR1 is SGHKS and CDR2 is YYEKEE (reference sequence). The CDR3 region is CASSLGLEAGEQFF. The DNA of the CDR3 is TGTGCCAGCAGCCTAGGACTAGAGGCTGGTGAGCAGTTCTTC.

This clonotype was seen more than once but under ten times. The genes are TRBV10-3 and TRBJ2-7; weak D call: TRBD1 (6 bases). This CDR3 spans 12 amino acids. V lost 6 bases and J 4 bases, leaving 10 bases between the germline ends. Germline V lookup: CDR1 ENHRY, CDR2 SYGVKD. CDR3 sequence (DNA): TGTGCCATCAGCCCACAGGGTTACGAGCAGTACTTC. Its translation: CAISPQGYEQYF.

This clonotype was seen once. This may be a read error, as it is one base from a much larger clone. V gene TRBV9 combines with J gene TRBJ1-1, with no clear D. The CDR3 covers 11 residues. Germline CDR1 is SGDLS and CDR2 is YYNGEE. CDR3 loop: CASDENPEAFF. The DNA for the CDR3 is TGTGCCAGCGACGAGAACCCTGAAGCTTTCTTT.

This clonotype was seen at least ten times. The chain combines TRBV27 with TRBJ1-2, with D maybe TRBD1 (5 bases). V shed 2 bases and J shed 7 bases, with 17 bases lying between them. There are 15 residues in the CDR3. CDR1 and CDR2 from the germline V gene are MNHEY and SMNVEV (reference sequence). The CDR3: CASSLRQGGLTGYTF. The CDR3 DNA reads as TGTGCCAGCAGTTTACGGCAGGGCGGGTTAACTGGCTACACCTTC.

Many counts were recorded for this clonotype. The chain employs TRBV3-1 and TRBJ2-1; TRBD2 matches at 8 bases. CDR3 size: 17 residues. Germline V CDR1 and CDR2: LGHDT, YNNKEL (reference sequence). J lost 7 bases, V lost 1 base, and 12 bases had no gene match. The CDR3 loop is CASSQGLAGGRRNEQFF. The CDR3 bases are TGTGCCAGCAGCCAAGGGCTAGCGGGTGGGCGGAGGAATGAGCAGTTCTTC.

This clonotype was counted only a few times. The chain is built from TRBV29-1 and TRBJ2-1; 8 bases map to TRBD2. J was trimmed by 6 bases and V by 5 bases; bases with no gene match: 24. The CDR3 extends over 19 amino acids. The V gene's germline CDR1 is SQVTM and CDR2 ANQGSEA. This chain's CDR3 is CSVPSVAGITTGTRNEQFF. The CDR3 bases are TGCAGCGTTCCTAGTGTAGCGGGAATAACGACTGGGACGCGCAATGAGCAGTTCTTC.

The chain's CDR3 is CASSEKLNTGELFF. In DNA, the CDR3 is TGTGCCAGCAGTGAAAAGCTAAACACCGGGGAGCTGTTTTTT. V and J are TRBV25-1 and TRBJ2-2, with D hard to call. Germline values: CDR1 MGHDK, CDR2 SYGVNS. The germline V and J ends were trimmed by 2 bases and 2 bases, with 6 bases remaining between them. This CDR3 contains 14 residues. The full variable domain, in which reference TRBV25-1 and TRBJ2-2 provide the parts outside the CDR3, is EADIYQTPRYLVIGTGKKITLECSQTMGHDKMYWYQQDPGMELHLIHYSYGVNSTEKGDLSSESTVSRIRTEHFPLTLESARPSHTSQYLCASSEKLNTGELFFGEGSRLTVL.